Here is one T cell receptor beta chain with its context. Germline V lookup: CDR1 LGHNA, CDR2 YSLEER. Trimming removed 0 bases from V and 0 bases from J, with 3 bases in between. CDR3 length equals 14 residues. The sample comes from a study of blood T cell repertoires in COVID-19. Profiled with immunoSEQ multiplex PCR; TCRdb holds only in-frame clones, not every one. The repertoire has over 95,000 clones, more than 80% of them found once; the top ten carry more than 5%. The specimen sequenced was peripheral blood. The clonotype originates from a woman aged 60-75 years with COVID-19, enrolled during active disease. This chain uses TRBV4-3 with TRBJ2-1; D ambiguous. This CDR3 reads CASSQDSSYNEQFF. CDR3 in DNA: TGCGCCAGCAGCCAAGATAGCTCCTACAATGAGCAGTTCTTC.